The clone carrying this T cell receptor (beta chain) showed up just a few times. Transcripts of RNA were the source for amplifying TCR beta CDR3 regions. HTBI-primed first-round RT-PCR preceded second-round multiplex PCR. One entry per CDR3 protein, called by TCRdb with MiXCR from the multiplex PCR reads. The table records about 590,000 distinct CDR3 sequences, under 45% of them present only once. These data are taken from a study of Graves' ophthalmopathy and Graves' hyperthyroidism. Study-level information: Ophthalmopathy absent within 18 months of follow-up marked hyperthyroidism as stable.

The CDR3 sequence is 15 residues long. V was cut by 4 bases and J by 0 bases, with 10 bases left in between. Germline CDR1 and CDR2: MGHRA and YSYEKL. The specimen sequenced was peripheral blood or thyroid tissue (not recorded which). The clonotype originates from an adult man with Graves' hyperthyroidism. This chain uses TRBV4-1 with TRBJ1-5, with D tentatively TRBD1 (5 bases). Here the CDR3 reads CASSLRDFSNQPQHF. As DNA, the CDR3 is TGCGCCAGCAGCCTCCGGGACTTTAGCAATCAGCCCCAGCATTTT.